This section outlines one T cell receptor beta chain sequence together with its context. What it binds is not known. Clones were sequenced by immunoSEQ multiplex PCR, and TCRdb holds only the in-frame ones, with some missing. Here the sample spans about 82,000 clones, around 80% being singletons. The data originate from a study of memory CD4+ T cells and cytomegalovirus serostatus. Study overall: Of the healthy Belgian adults, eight or nine were CMV seropositive and about 24 seronegative. Study-wide points: CD4+ memory repertoires contained 67 of 164 reported CMV TCRbeta sequences. Suggested: most of the CMV-linked TCR signature lies in CD4+ memory cells.

The sort gate was single viable CD3+CD4+CD8-CD45RO+ cells for memory CD4+ T cells. Positive selection with CD4 microbeads enriched total CD4+ T cells. The CDR3 length is 13 residues. Trimming cost V 0 bases and J 6 bases, with 10 bases left between them. Germline loops: CDR1 SGHTS, CDR2 YDEGEE. The source is an adult in good health and CMV-seronegative. V gene TRBV5-8 combines with J gene TRBJ2-7; D is unresolved. The sequenced material came from memory CD4+ T cells from blood. The CDR3 bases are TGTGCCAGCAGCTTGGGGCCGGGTGGCGAGCAGTACTTC. This encodes CASSLGPGGEQYF.